The table lists the clone carrying this T cell receptor beta chain with a few counts. These data originate in a study of T-cell reconstitution after alpha-beta-depleted transplantation in children. During its preparation, the TCRbeta library received unique molecular identifiers. One entry per CDR3 protein, called by TCRdb with MiXCR from the PCR reads. The repertoire holds about 610,000 distinct CDR3 sequences, 10% to 13% seen once, with about 4% in the top ten. The CDR3 is made up of 17 amino acids. Trimming stripped 8 bases from V and 0 bases from J, with 17 bases between. Germline-derived CDR1 and CDR2 are SGHTA and FQGTGA.

The source was PBMCs from the stem cell graft donor, collected from the stem cell graft. This receptor was identified in a human donor who donated a stem cell graft to a child with acute myeloid leukemia. J is TRBJ2-6 and V is TRBV7-3, with a weak D call TRBD2 (6 bases). CDR3 sequence: CASGVSGGNSGANVLTF. CDR3 nucleotide sequence: TGTGCCAGCGGGGTCTCCGGGGGAAACTCTGGGGCCAACGTCCTGACTTTC.